The sample holds a few counts of the clone carrying this T cell receptor (beta chain). Original methodology: Amplification of reference gene primers provided the estimated nucleated cell counts. The data were produced by immunoSEQ multiplex PCR, yet TCRdb's version contains in-frame clones alone and is incomplete. That table supplies the V and J calls and clone size; D and trimming were determined from the DNA. The sample holds a few hundred thousand clones, roughly four fifths seen once. The sample originates from a study of blood T cell repertoires in COVID-19. For the study at large: The samples span acute and convalescent COVID-19 from the United States, Italy and Spain. T cells, B-cell-depleted T cells, or PBMCs provided the cDNA or gDNA that served as material.

V was shortened by 5 bases and J by 2 bases, with 4 bases between the two germline ends. Germline V lookup: CDR1 SEHNR, CDR2 FQNEAQ (reference sequence). The CDR3 totals 11 residues. The chain has TRBV7-9 and TRBJ2-7; D not resolved. The specimen was peripheral blood. The clonotype comes from a woman in her sixties or seventies with COVID-19, enrolled during active disease. Here the CDR3 reads CASSPTYEQYF. The DNA of the CDR3 is TGTGCCAGCAGCCCAACCTACGAGCAGTACTTC. Drawing the rest from reference TRBV7-9 and TRBJ2-7, the complete variable domain is DTGVSQNPRHKITKRGQNVTFRCDPISEHNRLYWYRQTLGQGPEFLTYFQNEAQLEKSRLLSDRFSAERPKGSFSTLEIQRTEQGDSAMYLCASSPTYEQYFGPGTRLTVT.